A single sample is the source of the 25 T cell receptor beta chains below, sequenced in a study of blood T cell repertoires in COVID-19. The repertoire was sequenced with immunoSEQ multiplex PCR; TCRdb's copy has only in-frame clones and lacks some. The sample has tens of thousands of clones, roughly four fifths seen once. Material for sequencing was peripheral blood. The receptors shown here come from a man aged 65 to 85 with active or convalescent COVID-19.

V gene TRBV3-1 (or the pseudogene TRBV3-2) combines with J gene TRBJ1-1; the D gene is possibly TRBD1 (6 bases). The CDR3 length is 14 residues. The V end lost 4 bases, the J end lost 8 bases, and 17 bases lay between the germline ends. The germline V gene has CDR1 LGHDT and CDR2 YNNKEL (reference sequence). In DNA form, the CDR3 reads TGTGCCAGCAGCCCCGATGGACAGAAGTTAGAAGCTTTCTTT. Residues: CASSPDGQKLEAFF.

V gene TRBV28 combines with J gene TRBJ2-7; no clear D gene. CDR1 and CDR2 (germline): MDHEN, SYDVKM. Trimming cost V 4 bases and J 4 bases, with 11 bases left between them. CDR3 size: 13 residues. CDR3 sequence (DNA): TGTGCCAGCAGTTCGAGCCCCAGGTACGAGCAGTACTTC. Protein: CASSSSPRYEQYF.

This rearrangement joins TRBV27 to TRBJ2-3; TRBD2 agrees at 9 bases. The V and J ends lost 5 bases and 4 bases, in that order; junction bases with no gene match: 10. The CDR3 runs to 16 residues. CDR1 and CDR2 (germline): MNHEY, SMNVEV (reference sequence). This CDR3 reads CASSLAGTSRADTQYF. The CDR3 nucleotides read TGTGCCAGCAGTCTGGCGGGGACTAGCAGGGCAGATACGCAGTATTTT.

The rearrangement links TRBV27 to TRBJ1-5, with TRBD1 identical over 12 bases. The CDR3 is made up of 18 amino acids. CDR1 MNHEY and CDR2 SMNVEV come from the germline V gene (reference sequence). V was pared by 4 bases and J by 7 bases, with 14 bases of the junction left unmatched. The CDR3 reads CASSSREGQGASSQPQHF. The CDR3 region has the DNA TGTGCCAGCAGTTCCCGGGAGGGACAGGGGGCGTCAAGCCAGCCCCAGCATTTT.

The J gene is TRBJ2-2, the V gene TRBV5-4; tentative D call: TRBD1 (6 bases). The CDR3 totals 15 residues. Per the germline V gene, CDR1 is SGHNT and CDR2 is YYREEE (reference sequence). The germline V and J ends were trimmed by 0 bases and 7 bases, with 13 bases remaining between them. The chain's CDR3 is CASSLGRTEFGELFF. In DNA, the CDR3 is TGTGCCAGCAGCTTGGGCAGGACAGAATTCGGGGAGCTGTTTTTT.

This rearrangement joins TRBV2 to TRBJ2-5, with D perhaps matching TRBD2 (5 bases). Between the trimmed V and J ends, which lost 0 bases and 2 bases, there was a span of 13 bases. CDR1 is SNHLY, CDR2 FYNNEI, per germline. The CDR3 loop spans 16 amino acids. CDR3 bases: TGTGCCAGCAGTGAAGCGCGGGTTGTTGGGCAAGAGACCCAGTACTTC. Its translation: CASSEARVVGQETQYF.

V usage is TRBV6-5 and J usage is TRBJ2-5; 8 bases fit TRBD2. The CDR3 loop spans 16 amino acids. Germline lookup yields CDR1 MNHEY and CDR2 SVGAGI. V shed 0 bases and J 5 bases; nucleotides not matched to a gene: 8. In DNA, the CDR3 is TGTGCCAGCAGTTACTCTTACGGGGGGGCCATTGAGACCCAGTACTTC. Translation gives CASSYSYGGAIETQYF.

The rearrangement uses TRBV6-5 and TRBJ1-5; 7 bases are shared with TRBD1. The CDR3 consists of 15 residues. Per the germline V gene, CDR1 is MNHEY and CDR2 is SVGAGI. J gave up 1 base and V 6 bases, and 6 bases lay outside the gene matches. The DNA for the CDR3 is TGTGCCAGCAGCCGACAGGGACCGAGCAATCAGCCCCAGCATTTT. Translated: CASSRQGPSNQPQHF.

The gene calls are TRBV4-1 and TRBJ1-5; 9 positions match TRBD1. V trimming: 4 bases; J trimming: 7 bases; junction bases outside the gene matches: 8. This CDR3 has 15 residues. Germline V lookup: CDR1 MGHRA, CDR2 YSYEKL. CDR3 protein: CASSRQDRGGQPQHF. The CDR3 nucleotides are TGCGCCAGCAGCCGCCAGGACAGGGGAGGGCAGCCCCAGCATTTT.

The genes are TRBV19 and TRBJ1-5; unclear D gene. Germline CDR1 LNHDA, CDR2 SQIVND (reference sequence). Trimming cost V 3 bases and J 1 base, with 13 bases left between them. The CDR3 extends over 16 amino acids. CDR3 sequence reads: CASSIPGTWSNQPQHF. CDR3 bases: TGTGCCAGTAGTATCCCGGGAACATGGAGCAATCAGCCCCAGCATTTT. The entire variable domain, with the rest obtained from reference TRBV19 and TRBJ1-5, is as follows: DGGITQSPKYLFRKEGQNVTLSCEQNLNHDAMYWYRQDPGQGLRLIYYSQIVNDFQKGDIAEGYSVSREKKESFPLTVTSAQKNPTAFYLCASSIPGTWSNQPQHFGDGTRLSIL.

The chain has TRBV9 and TRBJ1-2; no clear D. Trimming took 3 bases from V and 4 from J, leaving 19 bases between them. This CDR3 has 16 residues. Germline CDR1 and CDR2: SGDLS and YYNGEE. This CDR3 reads CASSGLTGGSPYGYTF. CDR3 nucleotide sequence: TGTGCCAGCAGCGGACTAACGGGTGGCAGCCCCTATGGCTACACCTTC.

The CDR3 sequence is CASSLGHRGNTEAFF. In nucleotides, the CDR3 is TGCGCCAGCAGCTTAGGCCACAGGGGTAACACTGAAGCTTTCTTT. The chain has TRBV5-1 and TRBJ1-1, with 7 bases that match TRBD1. CDR3 size: 15 residues. V lost 2 bases, J lost 2 bases, and 6 bases stayed unmatched. Germline V gene data show CDR1 as SGHRS and CDR2 as YFSETQ. Looking up the rest from reference TRBV5-1 and TRBJ1-1 gives the full variable domain: KAGVTQTPRYLIKTRGQQVTLSCSPISGHRSVSWYQQTPGQGLQFLFEYFSETQRNKGNFPGRFSGRQFSNSRSEMNVSTLELGDSALYLCASSLGHRGNTEAFFGQGTRLTVV.

This chain links TRBV6-5 with TRBJ1-2; D is undetermined. Trimming cost V 5 bases and J 3 bases, with 10 bases left between them. This CDR3 is built from 13 residues. Looked up from germline, CDR1 is MNHEY and CDR2 is SVGAGI. The CDR3 loop reads CASSLDGDYGYTF. The CDR3 region has the DNA TGTGCCAGCAGTCTAGACGGAGACTATGGCTACACCTTC.

This clone has only a few counts. The chain is built from TRBV23-1 and TRBJ2-6; the match to TRBD2 covers 8 bases. TRBV23-1 is an ORF; its function is uncertain. Trimming at V came to 0 bases and at J to 4 bases, leaving 2 bases not matched to a gene. This CDR3 is built from 16 residues. Written as DNA, the CDR3 is TGCGCCAGCAGTCAATCGCGGGGGGCCGGGGCCAACGTCCTGACTTTC. It specifies CASSQSRGAGANVLTF.

This chain joins TRBV29-1 and TRBJ2-7, with a possible D match to TRBD1 (8 bases). The CDR3 runs 12 residues. V was trimmed by 7 bases and J by 5 bases, leaving 15 bases between them. Germline loops: CDR1 SQVTM, CDR2 ANQGSEA. CDR3 residues: CSAGGQGNEQYF. CDR3 in DNA: TGCAGCGCGGGAGGACAGGGCAACGAGCAGTACTTC.

This chain links TRBV2 with TRBJ1-1, with D tentatively TRBD1 (6 bases). Germline CDR1 reads SNHLY; CDR2 reads FYNNEI. V shed 7 bases and J shed 3 bases, with 12 bases lying between them. The CDR3 is 13 residues long. The chain's CDR3 is CASNTGRDTEAFF. In DNA, the CDR3 is TGTGCCAGCAACACAGGGAGGGACACTGAAGCTTTCTTT. Based on the CDR3 plus reference TRBV2 and TRBJ1-1, the full variable domain is EPEVTQTPSHQVTQMGQEVILRCVPISNHLYFYWYRQILGQKVEFLVSFYNNEISEKSEIFDDQFSVERPDGSNFTLKIRSTKLEDSAMYFCASNTGRDTEAFFGQGTRLTVV.

The V call is TRBV6-5, the J call TRBJ1-5; 8 bases are a match to TRBD1. CDR3 length equals 15 residues. Trimming cost V 5 bases and J 7 bases; bases outside gene matches: 10. In germline, CDR1 is MNHEY, CDR2 SVGAGI. The CDR3 DNA is TGTGCCAGCAGTACCATTCAGGGGGCGAGGCAGCCCCAGCATTTT. Amino acid sequence: CASSTIQGARQPQHF.

This chain joins TRBV2 and TRBJ2-5; D ambiguous. The CDR3 consists of 13 residues. CDR1 and CDR2 from the germline V gene are SNHLY and FYNNEI. Trimming stripped 4 bases from V and 5 bases from J, with 11 bases between. For the CDR3, the DNA is TGTGCCAGCAGTGCAGGTTTCTCGGAGACCCAGTACTTC. Translated: CASSAGFSETQYF.

V usage is TRBV3-1 (or the pseudogene TRBV3-2) and J usage is TRBJ2-7, with 7 bases fitting TRBD2. CDR1 LGHDT and CDR2 YNNKEL come from the germline V gene (reference sequence). Trimming cost V 2 bases and J 2 bases; bases outside gene matches: 12. CDR3 length: 17 amino acids. The CDR3 loop reads CASSQTPGLADAYEQYF. CDR3 DNA sequence: TGTGCCAGCAGCCAAACCCCCGGGCTAGCGGACGCCTACGAGCAGTACTTC.

This clone was observed a few times. The genes are TRBV7-3 and TRBJ2-3; a possible D gene is TRBD2 (5 bases). Per the germline V gene, CDR1 is SGHTA and CDR2 is FQGTGA. V lost 2 bases to trimming and J lost 7 bases, with 19 bases between them. The CDR3 has 16 amino acids. The CDR3 nucleotides read TGTGCCAGCAGCTTAGGTCGCGGCTCCCTCGGGAATACGCAGTATTTT. It is translated as CASSLGRGSLGNTQYF.

The J gene is TRBJ1-2, the V gene TRBV5-4; weak D call: TRBD1 (5 bases). In germline, CDR1 is SGHNT, CDR2 YYREEE (reference sequence). V dropped 1 base and J dropped 4 bases, with 8 bases sitting between them. The CDR3 consists of 13 residues. The CDR3 loop reads CASSLHGGYGYTF. The CDR3 coding sequence is TGTGCCAGCAGCTTGCACGGGGGCTATGGCTACACCTTC.

The chain joins TRBV7-8 to TRBJ2-6; TRBD1 matches 9 bases. V dropped 5 bases and J dropped 6; count of bases not matched to a gene: 8. The CDR3 covers 16 residues. Germline V CDR1 and CDR2: SGHVS, FQNEAQ. In DNA form, the CDR3 reads TGTGCCAGCAGCCCGTACCGGGACAGGGAGGCCAACGTCCTGACTTTC. Amino acid sequence: CASSPYRDREANVLTF. The full variable domain, in which reference TRBV7-8 and TRBJ2-6 provide the parts outside the CDR3, is GAGVSQSPRYKVAKRGQDVALRCDPISGHVSLFWYQQALGQGPEFLTYFQNEAQLDKSGLPSDRFFAERPEGSVSTLKIQRTQQEDSAVYLCASSPYRDREANVLTFGAGSRLTVL.

The chain uses TRBV5-5 and TRBJ1-1, with TRBD1 identical over 11 bases. Losses at the gene ends were 3 bases for V and 1 base for J; bases not matched to a gene: 5. Germline values: CDR1 SGHKS, CDR2 YYEKEE (reference sequence). The CDR3 totals 16 residues. CDR3 sequence reads: CASSWGGTGGNTEAFF. CDR3 DNA sequence: TGTGCCAGCAGCTGGGGAGGGACAGGGGGGAACACTGAAGCTTTCTTT. Full variable domain (missing parts from reference TRBV5-5 and TRBJ1-1): DAGVTQSPTHLIKTRGQQVTLRCSPISGHKSVSWYQQVLGQGPQFIFQYYEKEERGRGNFPDRFSARQFPNYSSELNVNALLLGDSALYLCASSWGGTGGNTEAFFGQGTRLTVV.

The DNA for the CDR3 is TGTGCCATCAGGGGGAGAGGAGAGACCCAGTACTTC. Translating it yields CAIRGRGETQYF. This chain joins TRBV10-3 and TRBJ2-5; tentative D call: TRBD2 (5 bases). Germline-derived CDR1 and CDR2 are ENHRY and SYGVKD. This CDR3 is built from 12 residues. V lost 6 bases and J 4 bases, leaving 9 bases between the germline ends.

This clone appeared a few times. This sample includes further DNA sequences coding for the same CDR3. This sequence joins TRBV5-5 and TRBJ1-2, with 8 positions matching TRBD1. V lost 0 bases and J lost 6; bases outside the gene matches: 4. CDR3 length: 14 amino acids. Germline V gene sequence: CDR1 SGHKS, CDR2 YYEKEE (reference sequence). The CDR3: CASSLEAGGHGYTF. As DNA, the CDR3 is TGTGCCAGCAGCTTGGAGGCAGGGGGCCATGGCTACACCTTC.